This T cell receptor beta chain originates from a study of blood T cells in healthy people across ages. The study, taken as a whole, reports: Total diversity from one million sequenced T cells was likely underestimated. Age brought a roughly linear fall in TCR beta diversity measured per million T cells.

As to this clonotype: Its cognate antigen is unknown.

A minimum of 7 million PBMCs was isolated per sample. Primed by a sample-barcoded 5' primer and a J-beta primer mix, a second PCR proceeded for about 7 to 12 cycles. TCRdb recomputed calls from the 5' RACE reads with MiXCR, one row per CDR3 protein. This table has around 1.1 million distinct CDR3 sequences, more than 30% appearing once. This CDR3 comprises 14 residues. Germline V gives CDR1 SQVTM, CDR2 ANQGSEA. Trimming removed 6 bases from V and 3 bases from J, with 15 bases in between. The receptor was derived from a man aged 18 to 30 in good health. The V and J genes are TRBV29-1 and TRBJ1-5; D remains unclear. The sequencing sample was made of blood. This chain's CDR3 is CSVGDGLLNQPQHF. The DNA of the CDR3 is TGCAGCGTCGGGGATGGGCTCCTCAATCAGCCCCAGCATTTT.